This TCR beta chain was sequenced for a study of blood T cell repertoires in COVID-19. Across the study: Samples taken during acute and convalescent COVID-19 were collected in the United States, Italy and Spain. Nucleic acid was either cDNA or gDNA, and it came from T cells, B-cell-depleted T cells, or PBMCs.

Under the authors' procedure: Amplification with reference gene primers provided the estimates of nucleated cell counts. The table came from immunoSEQ multiplex PCR; TCRdb's copy has only in-frame clones and leaves some out. Clone size and the V and J calls come from that table; the DNA yielded D and trimming. The sample consists of about 220,000 clones, roughly 86% of them appearing once. With 4 bases removed from V and 0 bases from J, the gap between germline ends came to 5 bases. This CDR3 spans 13 amino acids. Germline CDR1 and CDR2: SGHNT and YYREEE (reference sequence). The Seattle patients joined while their infection was active and were tracked longitudinally afterward.

J is TRBJ2-1 and V is TRBV5-4; D is unresolved. This sequence was found in a woman between 45 and 60 years old with COVID-19, enrolled during active disease. The sequencing input was peripheral blood. The CDR3, as DNA: TGTGCCAGCAGCCCTAGCTCCTACAATGAGCAGTTCTTC. Protein: CASSPSSYNEQFF. Based on the CDR3 plus reference TRBV5-4 and TRBJ2-1, the full variable domain is ETGVTQSPTHLIKTRGQQVTLRCSSQSGHNTVSWYQQALGQGPQFIFQYYREEENGRGNFPPRFSGLQFPNYSSELNVNALELDDSALYLCASSPSSYNEQFFGPGTRLTVL.